This is a list of T cell receptor beta chains from one sample in a study of shared clonotypes between healthy human individuals. The data were produced by immunoSEQ multiplex PCR, yet TCRdb's version contains in-frame clones alone and is incomplete. Here the sample spans 600,000 to 750,000 clones, approximately 72% being singletons. Sequencing was done on a sample of memory CD4+ T cells sorted from blood. Receptors were obtained from a woman aged 25 to 45 in good health. CDR3s include the opening cysteine and the closing phenylalanine or tryptophan. Rows give clone size only sometimes, using once, few, many, or a class for an expanded clone.

>TRBJ2-3|TRBV28|16|NA
CASSPIFRPSTDTQYF
>TRBJ2-7|TRBV29-1|14|few
CSAGRDRSSYEQYF
>TRBJ1-5|TRBV27|15|NA
CASSPGTGLNQPQHF
>TRBJ1-1|TRBV7-6|13|NA
CASSLRRDTEAFF
>TRBJ1-2|TRBV18|12|NA
CASSSTGNSYTF
>TRBJ2-5|TRBV15|15|once
CATSRDISGEETQYF
>TRBJ1-3|TRBV7-8|15|NA
CASSRGVTSGNTIYF
>TRBJ2-1|TRBV11-3|16|NA
CASSALAGGLGNEQFF
>TRBJ2-3|TRBV5-6|17|NA
CASSLSPSDPSADTQYF
>TRBJ1-1|TRBV18|13|few
CASSLTGDTEAFF
>TRBJ1-2|TRBV10-3|14|NA
CAISGQAGLYGYTF
>TRBJ2-6|TRBV28|16|once
CASSLGAGFGANVLTF